One T cell receptor beta chain is described in this entry. Its cognate antigen is unknown. This sample stems from a study of T-cell memory formation after mild COVID-19. The study, taken as a whole, reports: The study found balanced CD4/CD8 in clones contracting day 15 to 85 and a CD4+ lean in later expanders. Among contracting clones, CD4+ were mainly CM/EM and CD8+ enriched in EMRA. Pre-infection memory carried some responding clones, suggesting that cross-reactive memory joined.

5'RACE primed at constant segments yielded TCR alpha and TCR beta cDNA libraries bearing sample barcodes and UMIs. TCRdb recomputed calls from the 5' RACE reads with MiXCR, one row per CDR3 protein. This table has about 340,000 distinct CDR3 sequences, 10% to 15% appearing once. Germline V gene lookup returns CDR1 MNHNS and CDR2 SASEGT. CDR3 length: 20 amino acids. The ends lost 4 bases at V and 0 bases at J; junction bases unmatched: 17. The sequence was obtained from a man aged 18-30 years who had mild COVID-19 (a few samples of this study predate the infection). Cell type and time point are not known. The chain combines TRBV6-1 with TRBJ1-5; TRBD1 matches at 8 bases. The specimen sequenced was PBMCs or a T cell subset sorted from them (not recorded which). The CDR3 coding sequence is TGTGCCAGCAGTGCCGTTAGGACAGGGTCTTACCTAACTAGCAATCAGCCCCAGCATTTT. It translates to CASSAVRTGSYLTSNQPQHF.